This T cell receptor beta chain was retrieved from a study of OX40 agonist ivuxolimab in advanced cancers. Study details: Ivuxolimab, which patients received intravenously every 2 weeks, was dosed at 0.01 to 10 mg/kg.

The CDR3 spans 16 residues. The V and J ends lost 1 base and 0 bases respectively, with 12 bases between them. CDR1 and CDR2 from the germline V gene are MNHNS and SASEGT. TCRdb keeps only in-frame clones here, not all; method: immunoSEQ multiplex PCR. The repertoire includes 77,000 or so clones, over 70% of them detected once, and approximately 0.54% sits in the top ten. The sampling schedule covered blood at baseline, cycle 4 day 1, and cycle 7 day 1. The source is an adult with an advanced solid tumor such as melanoma, head and neck, liver or kidney cancer. The V gene is TRBV6-1, the J gene TRBJ1-1, with unresolved D. Sequenced here: CD4+ or CD8+ T cells sorted from blood, sampled in a trial of the OX40 agonist ivuxolimab. The CDR3, as DNA: TGTGCCAGCAGTGAAGTTTGGCAGCGAATGAACACTGAAGCTTTCTTT. Translated, it gives CASSEVWQRMNTEAFF.